The 2 T cell receptor beta chains below all came from one sample that was sequenced in a study of memory CD4+ T cells and cytomegalovirus serostatus. The sort gate was single viable CD3+CD4+CD8-CD45RO+ cells for memory CD4+ T cells. Profiling relied on immunoSEQ multiplex PCR, and the TCRdb table lists in-frame clones only, not all of them. The sample has about 60,000 clones, about 70% seen once. The sample consisted of memory CD4+ T cells from blood. Every receptor here comes from an adult in good health and CMV-seropositive.

Here the CDR3 reads CASSVEGGMPYEQYV. CDR3 nucleotide sequence: TGTGCCAGCAGTGTAGAGGGGGGGATGCCCTACGAGCAGTACGTC. The V gene is TRBV6-1, the J gene TRBJ2-7; TRBD2 is a possible D gene (7 bases). Trimming pared 4 bases from V and 2 bases from J, leaving 15 bases between. CDR1 is MNHNS and CDR2 is SASEGT in the germline V gene. The CDR3 covers 15 residues.

Comments on this clone: Its ends do not fully match the called genes, so a read error is possible. The chain uses TRBV5-6 and TRBJ2-1; tentative D call: TRBD2 (6 bases). Germline CDR1 SGHDT, CDR2 YYEEEE. The CDR3 has 12 amino acids. In nucleotides, the CDR3 is TGTGCCAGCAGATTGGAGGGCAATGAGCAGTTCTTC. Residues: CASRLEGNEQFF. The complete variable domain, with remaining parts taken from reference TRBV5-6 and TRBJ2-1, reads DAGVTQSPTHLIKTRGQQVTLRCSPKSGHDTVSWYQQALGQGPQFIFQYYEEEERQRGNFPDRFSGHQFPNYSSELNVNALLLGDSALYLCASRLEGNEQFFGPGTRLTVL.